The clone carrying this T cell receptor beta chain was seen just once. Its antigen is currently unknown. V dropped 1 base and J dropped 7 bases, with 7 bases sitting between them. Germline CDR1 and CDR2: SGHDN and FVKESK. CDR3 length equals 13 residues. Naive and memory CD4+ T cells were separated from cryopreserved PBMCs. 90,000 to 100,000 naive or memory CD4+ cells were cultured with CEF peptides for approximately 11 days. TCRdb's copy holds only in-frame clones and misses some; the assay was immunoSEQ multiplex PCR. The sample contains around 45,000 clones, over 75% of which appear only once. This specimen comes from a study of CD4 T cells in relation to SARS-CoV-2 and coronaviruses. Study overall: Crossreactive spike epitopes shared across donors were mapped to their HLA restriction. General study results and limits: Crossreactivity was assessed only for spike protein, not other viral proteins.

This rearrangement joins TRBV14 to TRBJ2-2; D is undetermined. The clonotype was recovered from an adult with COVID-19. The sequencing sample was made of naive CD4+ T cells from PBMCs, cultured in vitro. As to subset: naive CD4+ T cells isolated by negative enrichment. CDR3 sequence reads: CASSQVQDGELFF. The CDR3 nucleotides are TGTGCCAGCAGCCAAGTCCAGGACGGGGAGCTGTTTTTT.